These 23 T cell receptor beta chains originate from one sample sequenced in a study of breast tumors, draining lymph nodes, adjacent tissues. Breast cancer patients provided tissue from their axillary draining lymph nodes. TCRdb analysed the multiplex PCR reads with MiXCR anew, one entry per CDR3 protein. The sample lists about 100,000 distinct CDR3 sequences, about 20% occurring once. Material for sequencing was axillary lymph node tissue. These receptor sequences come from a female donor with breast cancer. Some clones in this sample may be carry-over from other donors' samples.

This sequence joins TRBV28 and TRBJ2-3; possibly TRBD2 for D (6 bases). Germline V gene data show CDR1 as MDHEN and CDR2 as SYDVKM. V dropped 7 bases and J dropped 0 bases, with 14 bases sitting between them. The CDR3 is 15 residues long. The CDR3 DNA is TGTGCCAGCACTCTTAGCGGATCTAGCACAGATACGCAGTATTTT. Protein product: CASTLSGSSTDTQYF.

This clonotype was detected ten times or more. V and J are TRBV7-7 and TRBJ2-1; perhaps TRBD2 as D (6 bases). In germline, CDR1 is SSHAT, CDR2 FNYEAQ (reference sequence). V lost 5 bases, J lost 5 bases, and 10 bases lay in between. The CDR3 loop spans 13 amino acids. CDR3 protein: CASSRGLNNEQFF. The CDR3 bases are TGTGCCAGCAGCCGGGGACTTAACAATGAGCAGTTCTTC.

This clonotype was found many times. The rearrangement links TRBV7-9 to TRBJ2-5, with D perhaps being TRBD1 or TRBD2 (5 bases each). Germline CDR1 reads SEHNR; CDR2 reads FQNEAQ (reference sequence). The CDR3 is made up of 16 amino acids. Trimming removed 7 bases at V and 5 bases at J, with 23 bases between. The chain's CDR3 is CASTPGWGGSRETQYF. CDR3 DNA sequence: TGTGCCAGCACCCCCGGTTGGGGCGGGTCGAGGGAGACCCAGTACTTC.

The sample holds many counts of this clonotype. This chain connects TRBV7-2 to TRBJ2-3; TRBD2 matches at 8 bases. The CDR3 spans 15 residues. J was trimmed by 5 bases and V by 1 base; bases with no gene match: 5. Germline V lookup: CDR1 SGHTA, CDR2 FQGNSA. CDR3 in DNA: TGTGCCAGCAGCTTAGTTTTTCGGGGGGGAGATACGCAGTATTTT. It codes for CASSLVFRGGDTQYF.

This clonotype was observed a few times. This chain joins TRBV2 and TRBJ2-1; 8 bases map to TRBD2. Germline lookup yields CDR1 SNHLY and CDR2 FYNNEI. Germline trimming cut 7 bases from V and 2 bases from J; bases unmatched to any gene: 4. The CDR3 covers 14 residues. Written as DNA, the CDR3 is TGTGCCAGCAAGACTAGCGCGGCCTACAATGAGCAGTTCTTC. As protein: CASKTSAAYNEQFF.

The chain employs TRBV12-3 or TRBV12-4 and TRBJ1-1; D uncertain. The V gene lost 1 base and the J gene lost 1 base, with 7 bases spanning the gap. CDR3 size: 14 residues. CDR3 sequence (DNA): TGTGCCAGCAGTTTAGAGGCAGAGAACACTGAAGCTTTCTTT. Protein: CASSLEAENTEAFF.

There are many counts of this clonotype. The chain carries TRBV5-1 and TRBJ2-5; 9 nucleotides line up with TRBD1. The CDR3 loop spans 16 amino acids. V shed 4 bases, J shed 4 bases, and the junction held 11 bases outside the gene matches. CDR1 is SGHRS and CDR2 is YFSETQ in the germline V gene. CDR3 sequence: CASSAGVGQGGETQYF. DNA for the CDR3: TGCGCCAGCAGCGCGGGCGTGGGACAGGGAGGAGAGACCCAGTACTTC.

This chain connects TRBV6-2 or TRBV6-3 to TRBJ2-1, with D possibly TRBD2 on 5 matching bases. TRBJ2-7 explains the end of the DNA better; the J call may be wrong. The CDR3 totals 13 residues. CDR1 is MNHEY, CDR2 SVGEGT, per germline. Here the CDR3 reads CASALVERNEQYF. CDR3 bases: TGTGCCAGCGCACTAGTGGAGAGGAATGAGCAGTACTTC.

This clonotype was picked up many times. The chain is built from TRBV5-1 and TRBJ2-3; no clear D gene. This CDR3 spans 12 amino acids. The V end lost 2 bases, the J end lost 6 bases, and 7 bases lay between the germline ends. CDR1 is SGHRS and CDR2 is YFSETQ in the germline V gene. Here the CDR3 DNA reads TGCGCCAGCAGCTTCCAAGACGATACGCAGTATTTT. Amino acids: CASSFQDDTQYF.

This clonotype was seen repeatedly, ten times or more. This chain links TRBV2 with TRBJ2-1; 7 nucleotides match TRBD1. Germline CDR1 reads SNHLY; CDR2 reads FYNNEI. The V gene end was trimmed by 4 bases and the J gene end by 0 bases; junction bases not matched to a gene: 3. The CDR3 loop spans 15 amino acids. CDR3 in amino acids: CASSARTGSYNEQFF. The CDR3, as DNA: TGTGCCAGCAGTGCGCGGACAGGCTCCTACAATGAGCAGTTCTTC.

This clonotype was counted ten times or more. CDR3 bases: TGCAGTGCTAGGATCACGGGCGGCTATAATTCACCCCTCCACTTT. Amino acid sequence: CSARITGGYNSPLHF. The chain uses TRBV20-1 and TRBJ1-6; unclear D gene. The CDR3 runs 15 residues. The germline gives CDR1 DFQATT, CDR2 SNEGSKA (reference sequence). Trimming pared 3 bases from V and 3 bases from J, leaving 12 bases between.

Regarding this clonotype: A much larger clonotype is one base distant, so this may be a read error. The rearrangement links TRBV5-1 to TRBJ2-3, with D perhaps matching TRBD2 (6 bases). Germline V CDR1 and CDR2: SGHRS, YFSETQ. The CDR3 covers 14 residues. CDR3 bases: TGCGCCAACAGCTTGACTAGTTGGGCAGATACGCAGTATTTT. Its protein is CANSLTSWADTQYF.

This clonotype appeared many times. The rearrangement joins TRBV24-1 to TRBJ2-1; 8 bases match TRBD2. The length of the CDR3 is 12 residues. V lost 5 bases to trimming and J lost 15 bases; unmatched junction nucleotides: 8. Per germline, CDR1 KGHDR and CDR2 SFDVKD. CDR3 in amino acids: CATSGPDGGVFF. The CDR3 bases are TGTGCCACCAGTGGTCCGGACGGGGGGGTGTTCTTC.

A single count supports this clonotype. The CDR3 nucleotides read TGTGCCAGCAGCCATCGGGGCGGGGGTACTGAAGCTTTCTTT. This encodes CASSHRGGGTEAFF. The genes are TRBV14 and TRBJ1-1; weak D call: TRBD1 (5 bases). There are 14 residues in the CDR3. Trimming removed 3 bases at V and 5 bases at J, with 13 bases between. Germline CDR1 is SGHDN and CDR2 is FVKESK.

There are many counts of this clonotype. V is TRBV9 and J is TRBJ1-5, with a weak D call TRBD1 (5 bases). The germline V and J ends were trimmed by 0 bases and 2 bases, with 9 bases remaining between them. The CDR3 has 15 residues. CDR1 is SGDLS, CDR2 YYNGEE, per germline. CDR3 in amino acids: CASSVEGRGNQPQHF. Here the CDR3 DNA reads TGTGCCAGCAGCGTAGAGGGCAGGGGCAATCAGCCCCAGCATTTT.

This clonotype was detected ten times or more. The V and J genes are TRBV7-2 and TRBJ2-6; 8 bases fit TRBD1. This CDR3 has 16 amino acids. Losses at the gene ends were 10 bases for V and 0 bases for J; bases not matched to a gene: 8. Germline V lookup: CDR1 SGHTA, CDR2 FQGNSA. CDR3 loop: CATGVGTGSGANVLTF. The CDR3 region has the DNA TGTGCCACCGGGGTAGGGACAGGCTCTGGGGCCAACGTCCTGACTTTC.

This clonotype appeared many times. V usage is TRBV19 and J usage is TRBJ2-7; no reliable D call. The germline V and J ends were trimmed by 5 bases and 5 bases, with 10 bases remaining between them. The CDR3 is 12 residues long. In germline, CDR1 is LNHDA, CDR2 SQIVND (reference sequence). The CDR3 DNA is TGTGCCAGTAGTGACTTGGGCGACGAGCAGTACTTC. Its translation is CASSDLGDEQYF.

In this sample, this clonotype turned up a few times. This rearrangement joins TRBV20-1 to TRBJ2-1; the D gene is possibly TRBD1 (6 bases). V lost 3 bases, J lost 2 bases, and 14 bases lay in between. Germline V gene sequence: CDR1 DFQATT, CDR2 SNEGSKA (reference sequence). This CDR3 contains 15 residues. Here the CDR3 DNA reads TGCAGTGCTAGGAGGGACACGGGGACCTACAATGAGCAGTTCTTC. Residues: CSARRDTGTYNEQFF.

In this sample, this clonotype turned up many times. The chain has TRBV6-1 and TRBJ1-2; 10 nucleotides agree with TRBD1. The V gene end was trimmed by 1 base and the J gene end by 4 bases; junction bases not matched to a gene: 6. Germline-derived CDR1 and CDR2 are MNHNS and SASEGT. The CDR3 sequence is 16 residues long. DNA of the CDR3: TGTGCCAGCAGTGAAGTGGGGACAGGGGTACCCTATGGCTACACCTTC. Its translation: CASSEVGTGVPYGYTF.

This clonotype appeared once. A read error is possible here, since a much larger clone lies one base away. The CDR3 does not close with the conserved phenylalanine or tryptophan, likely indicating a read error. The chain links TRBV2 to TRBJ2-2, with TRBD2 as a possible D gene (6 bases). Germline V gene lookup returns CDR1 SNHLY and CDR2 FYNNEI. This CDR3 is built from 15 residues. Trimming took off 9 bases at V and 13 bases at J, with 27 bases between the two ends. DNA for the CDR3: TGTGCCAGTCTGCTCGGGACTTCCAACCGGGGAGGGCTGTTTCTT. Protein product: CASLLGTSNRGGLFL.

V usage is TRBV6-1 and J usage is TRBJ1-2, with a possible D match to TRBD1 (5 bases). Trimming removed 6 bases from V and 6 bases from J, with 14 bases in between. The CDR3 covers 13 residues. Per the germline V gene, CDR1 is MNHNS and CDR2 is SASEGT. CDR3 coding DNA: TGTGCCAGCAGGATGGTCTTAGGGGATGGCTACACCTTC. Protein: CASRMVLGDGYTF.

Remarks on this clonotype: A clone one base away is much larger, so this may be a read error. The J gene is TRBJ2-6, the V gene TRBV12-3 or TRBV12-4; D call uncertain. There are 16 residues in the CDR3. Trimming pared 8 bases from V and 3 bases from J, leaving 17 bases between. CDR3 DNA sequence: TGTGCCAGCGGCCTTAAGTCGGGTGGTGGGGCCAACGTCCTGACTTTC. Encoded protein: CASGLKSGGGANVLTF.

The rearrangement links TRBV20-1 to TRBJ2-2, with D tentatively TRBD1 (6 bases). The CDR3 consists of 15 residues. Germline V CDR1 and CDR2: DFQATT, SNEGSKA (reference sequence). V lost 3 bases, J lost 5 bases, and 16 bases lay in between. The CDR3 sequence is CSARRQDTLTGELFF. The CDR3, as DNA: TGCAGTGCTAGGAGACAGGATACTTTAACCGGGGAGCTGTTTTTT.